The next 31 T cell receptor beta chains were all read from a single sample in a study of CD8+ T cells in alopecia areata. Treatment specified: oral pan-JAK inhibitor, 5-10 mg twice daily. The authors extracted RNA and reverse transcribed it into cDNA as the sequencing template. Some clones are missing from TCRdb's copy, which holds only in-frame ones; the method was immunoSEQ multiplex PCR. The table shows about 120,000 clones, with over 55% occurring only once. The source was CD4+ T cells sorted from blood, collected at week 4, from a patient treated with tofacitinib. The source is a human donor with alopecia areata.

This clone came up a few times. The CDR3 sequence: CASREPGTDTQYF. DNA of the CDR3: TGTGCCAGCAGAGAACCAGGCACAGATACGCAGTATTTT. V gene TRBV30 combines with J gene TRBJ2-3, with D uncertain. The CDR3 runs 13 residues. V lost 8 bases, J lost 1 base, and 13 bases lay in between. The germline V gene encodes CDR1 GTSNPN and CDR2 SVGIG (reference sequence).

The chain employs TRBV15 and TRBJ2-3; D is undetermined. The V end was cut by 3 bases, the J end by 1 base, with 8 bases between. CDR1 is LNHNV and CDR2 is YYDKDF in the germline V gene (reference sequence). CDR3 length equals 14 residues. The CDR3 region has the DNA TGTGCCACCAGCAGGTTTTCGGGCACAGATACGCAGTATTTT. Protein: CATSRFSGTDTQYF.

V usage is TRBV6-1 and J usage is TRBJ1-2; D call uncertain. This CDR3 is 13 amino acids long. Germline values: CDR1 MNHNS, CDR2 SASEGT. Trimming stripped 6 bases from V and 2 bases from J, with 10 bases between. The CDR3 bases are TGTGCCAGCAGACCAACTCAGAACTATGGCTACACCTTC. As protein: CASRPTQNYGYTF.

The J gene is TRBJ2-6, the V gene TRBV9, with D unclear. The V end was cut by 5 bases, the J end by 2 bases, with 11 bases between. The CDR3 loop spans 15 amino acids. Germline loops: CDR1 SGDLS, CDR2 YYNGEE. CDR3 DNA sequence: TGTGCCAGCAGTTTATCGGGTGCTGGGGCCAACGTCCTGACTTTC. Protein sequence: CASSLSGAGANVLTF. Variable domain in full (rest from reference TRBV9 and TRBJ2-6): DSGVTQTPKHLITATGQRVTLRCSPRSGDLSVYWYQQSLDQGLQFLIQYYNGEERAKGNILERFSAQQFPDLHSELNLSSLELGDSALYFCASSLSGAGANVLTFGAGSRLTVL.

V gene TRBV5-1 combines with J gene TRBJ1-4; TRBD1 matches at 7 bases. The V and J ends lost 6 bases and 7 bases, in that order; junction bases with no gene match: 12. Germline loops: CDR1 SGHRS, CDR2 YFSETQ. The CDR3 length is 15 residues. This chain's CDR3 is CASTREGAEREKLFF. The CDR3 DNA follows: TGCGCCAGCACCCGGGAGGGGGCCGAACGTGAAAAACTGTTTTTT. The entire variable domain, with the rest obtained from reference TRBV5-1 and TRBJ1-4, is as follows: KAGVTQTPRYLIKTRGQQVTLSCSPISGHRSVSWYQQTPGQGLQFLFEYFSETQRNKGNFPGRFSGRQFSNSRSEMNVSTLELGDSALYLCASTREGAEREKLFFGSGTQLSVL.

The chain uses TRBV20-1 and TRBJ1-2; D gene ambiguous. The CDR3 length is 10 residues. The V and J ends lost 0 bases and 6 bases respectively, with 2 bases between them. Germline CDR1 DFQATT, CDR2 SNEGSKA (reference sequence). CDR3 nucleotide sequence: TGCAGTGCTAGAGATAATGGCTACACCTTC. Translation gives CSARDNGYTF.

CDR3 region: CAWSYGLAITDTQYF. The CDR3 DNA sequence: TGTGCCTGGAGTTATGGACTAGCGATCACAGATACGCAGTATTTT. This sequence joins TRBV30 and TRBJ2-3; TRBD2 matches at 9 bases. This CDR3 is 15 amino acids long. With 2 bases clipped from V and 2 bases from J, the junction kept 5 bases outside the gene matches. CDR1 and CDR2 (germline): GTSNPN, SVGIG (reference sequence).

The chain carries TRBV29-1 and TRBJ1-1, with 11 bases lining up with TRBD1. V dropped 4 bases and J dropped 4; count of bases not matched to a gene: 2. In germline, CDR1 is SQVTM, CDR2 ANQGSEA. The CDR3 spans 13 residues. The CDR3 is CSVAGTGGTEAFF. The CDR3 nucleotides read TGCAGCGTTGCCGGGACAGGGGGCACTGAAGCTTTCTTT. Full variable domain (outside the CDR3, taken from reference TRBV29-1 and TRBJ1-1): SAVISQKPSRDICQRGTSLTIQCQVDSQVTMMFWYRQQPGQSLTLIATANQGSEATYESGFVIDKFPISRPNLTFSTLTVSNMSPEDSSIYLCSVAGTGGTEAFFGQGTRLTVV.

The chain links TRBV6-5 to TRBJ2-7; D is uncertain. Per germline, CDR1 MNHEY and CDR2 SVGAGI. This CDR3 is 13 amino acids long. Between the trimmed V and J ends, which lost 5 bases and 2 bases, there was a span of 10 bases. The CDR3 nucleotides read TGTGCCAGCAGTGTAGACAAGACCTACGAGCAGTACTTC. Translating gives CASSVDKTYEQYF.

The chain recombines TRBV5-6 with TRBJ1-2; D not certain. V dropped 8 bases and J dropped 8 bases, with 16 bases sitting between them. The length of the CDR3 is 12 residues. Germline loops: CDR1 SGHDT, CDR2 YYEEEE. CDR3 sequence reads: CASQTKHSGYTF. The CDR3, as DNA: TGTGCCAGTCAGACGAAACATAGCGGCTACACCTTC.

V and J are TRBV5-1 and TRBJ2-6, with 7 nucleotides matching TRBD1. Trimming took 3 bases from V and 0 from J; bases not matched to a gene: 6. CDR1 SGHRS and CDR2 YFSETQ come from the germline V gene. The CDR3 covers 17 residues. The CDR3: CASSSRQGLSGANVLTF. The CDR3 DNA follows: TGCGCCAGCAGCTCTCGACAGGGCCTCTCTGGGGCCAACGTCCTGACTTTC. Variable domain in full (rest from reference TRBV5-1 and TRBJ2-6): KAGVTQTPRYLIKTRGQQVTLSCSPISGHRSVSWYQQTPGQGLQFLFEYFSETQRNKGNFPGRFSGRQFSNSRSEMNVSTLELGDSALYLCASSSRQGLSGANVLTFGAGSRLTVL.

The V and J genes are TRBV4-3 and TRBJ2-1, with TRBD1 matching 7 bases. Germline V CDR1 and CDR2: LGHNA, YSLEER. V was clipped by 4 bases and J by 4 bases; unmatched bases: 4. The CDR3 has 14 amino acids. The DNA of the CDR3 is TGCGCCAGCAGCCGACAGGGATCTTACAATGAGCAGTTCTTC. It encodes CASSRQGSYNEQFF.

This clone was observed once. V gene TRBV9 combines with J gene TRBJ2-5, with D perhaps TRBD1 (5 bases). Between the trimmed V and J ends, which lost 2 bases and 2 bases, there was a span of 10 bases. The germline CDR1 and CDR2 sequences are SGDLS and YYNGEE. CDR3 length: 14 amino acids. CDR3 protein: CASSVDSSQETQYF. The CDR3 region has the DNA TGTGCCAGCAGCGTTGACAGCAGTCAAGAGACCCAGTACTTC. The full variable domain, in which reference TRBV9 and TRBJ2-5 provide the parts outside the CDR3, is DSGVTQTPKHLITATGQRVTLRCSPRSGDLSVYWYQQSLDQGLQFLIQYYNGEERAKGNILERFSAQQFPDLHSELNLSSLELGDSALYFCASSVDSSQETQYFGPGTRLLVL.

This sequence joins TRBV30 and TRBJ2-3; D is possibly TRBD2 (5 bases). The CDR3 contains 15 residues. Per germline, CDR1 GTSNPN and CDR2 SVGIG (reference sequence). V was clipped by 4 bases and J by 1 base, with 15 bases between them. CDR3: CAWTRGPLRTDTQYF. In nucleotides, the CDR3 is TGTGCCTGGACTCGAGGGCCACTACGCACAGATACGCAGTATTTT.

This chain links TRBV5-1 with TRBJ2-7; no clear D gene. The CDR3 is made up of 15 amino acids. CDR1 and CDR2 (germline): SGHRS, YFSETQ. The V end was cut by 4 bases, the J end by 3 bases, with 17 bases between. CDR3 sequence reads: CASSAQESRLYEQYF. For the CDR3, the DNA is TGCGCCAGCAGCGCCCAGGAATCTAGGCTCTACGAGCAGTACTTC.

As to this clone: Other nucleotide sequences in the sample specify the same CDR3. The chain recombines TRBV29-1 with TRBJ1-2; no clear D. The CDR3 totals 12 residues. Per germline, CDR1 SQVTM and CDR2 ANQGSEA. V lost 3 bases and J 2 bases, leaving 7 bases between the germline ends. The CDR3 DNA sequence: TGCAGCGTTGAGCGAGGGAACTATGGCTACACCTTC. Translating it yields CSVERGNYGYTF.

In DNA, the CDR3 is TGTGCCAGCAGCAACAGGGCCCCAAGCACAGATACGCAGTATTTT. This codes for CASSNRAPSTDTQYF. The V and J genes are TRBV7-2 and TRBJ2-3, with D perhaps matching TRBD1 (6 bases). Trimming stripped 5 bases from V and 0 bases from J, with 12 bases between. Germline lookup yields CDR1 SGHTA and CDR2 FQGNSA. CDR3 length: 15 residues.

This clone has only a few counts. This chain joins TRBV29-1 and TRBJ1-2; 12 bases fit TRBD1. The CDR3 consists of 14 residues. Germline V CDR1 and CDR2: SQVTM, ANQGSEA. After removal of 4 bases from V and 8 bases from J, the junction contained 8 bases not matched to a gene. This chain's CDR3 is CSVGPGQGAWGYTF. The CDR3, as DNA: TGCAGCGTTGGTCCGGGACAGGGGGCGTGGGGCTACACCTTC.

J is TRBJ2-7 and V is TRBV29-1; 12 bases line up with TRBD1. V trimming: 7 bases; J trimming: 6 bases; junction bases outside the gene matches: 10. From germline, CDR1 is SQVTM and CDR2 ANQGSEA. The CDR3 has 14 amino acids. The CDR3 nucleotides read TGCAGCGCCGCTTCCGGGACAGGGGGCCTCGAGCAGTACTTC. Translation: CSAASGTGGLEQYF.

This clone was recorded only once. The CDR3 here is CASSLRTGASQPQHF. For the CDR3, the DNA is TGCGCCAGCAGCCTGCGGACAGGTGCTAGTCAGCCCCAGCATTTT. V usage is TRBV4-1 and J usage is TRBJ1-5; 7 nucleotides line up with TRBD1. CDR3 length equals 15 residues. The germline CDR1 and CDR2 sequences are MGHRA and YSYEKL. After removal of 4 bases from V and 6 bases from J, the junction contained 9 bases not matched to a gene.

The gene calls are TRBV29-1 and TRBJ1-2, with 7 bases lining up with TRBD1. CDR3 length equals 13 residues. Germline V gene sequence: CDR1 SQVTM, CDR2 ANQGSEA. Trimming at V came to 7 bases and at J to 0 bases, leaving 5 bases not matched to a gene. The CDR3: CSAGTAANYGYTF. As DNA, the CDR3 is TGCAGCGCGGGGACAGCTGCTAACTATGGCTACACCTTC.

This rearrangement joins TRBV30 to TRBJ1-1; perhaps TRBD1 as D (5 bases). The V and J ends lost 2 bases and 4 bases respectively, with 17 bases between them. From germline, CDR1 is GTSNPN and CDR2 SVGIG (reference sequence). The CDR3 is made up of 15 amino acids. CDR3 nucleotides: TGTGCCTGGAGTTACGATCAGGGTTGGAGCACTGAAGCTTTCTTT. As protein: CAWSYDQGWSTEAFF.

The rearrangement links TRBV2 to TRBJ2-7, with a tentative D call TRBD1 (5 bases). The ends were cut back, 6 bases at V and 5 bases at J, with 11 bases in the middle. The germline V gene has CDR1 SNHLY and CDR2 FYNNEI. The CDR3 totals 12 residues. CDR3 in DNA: TGTGCCAGCAGATTCGACAGCCACGAGCAGTACTTC. This translates into CASRFDSHEQYF.

The genes are TRBV28 and TRBJ2-3, with 8 bases aligning to TRBD2. CDR1 and CDR2 (germline): MDHEN, SYDVKM. CDR3 length: 13 amino acids. Trimming took 5 bases from V and 6 from J; bases not matched to a gene: 4. The CDR3: CASSLRLADTQYF. The DNA of the CDR3 is TGTGCCAGCAGTCTCCGACTAGCGGATACGCAGTATTTT.

This clone was recorded once. The J gene is TRBJ1-5, the V gene TRBV28; 10 bases line up with TRBD1. The CDR3 runs 20 residues. Germline lookup yields CDR1 MDHEN and CDR2 SYDVKM. Unmatched junction bases numbered 20, after V lost 6 bases and J lost 3 bases. The CDR3 nucleotides are TGTGCCAGCAGCAACCGGCGTGGGGACAGGGGAGCCGATTACAATCAGCCCCAGCATTTT. Translation: CASSNRRGDRGADYNQPQHF.

V gene TRBV29-1 combines with J gene TRBJ1-4; 9 bases are a match to TRBD1. Germline loops: CDR1 SQVTM, CDR2 ANQGSEA. V gave up 6 bases and J gave up 6 bases; unmatched junction bases: 11. There are 15 residues in the CDR3. CDR3 amino acids: CSVRIGGQGYEKLFF. CDR3 nucleotides: TGCAGCGTCCGCATTGGGGGACAGGGATATGAAAAACTGTTTTTT.

The chain combines TRBV29-1 with TRBJ1-1; TRBD1 aligns across 8 bases. Germline V gene data show CDR1 as SQVTM and CDR2 as ANQGSEA. Trimming at V came to 5 bases and at J to 1 base, leaving 6 bases not matched to a gene. The CDR3 length is 14 residues. The CDR3 reads CSVRQGNWNTEAFF. The CDR3 DNA sequence: TGCAGCGTTCGACAGGGGAATTGGAACACTGAAGCTTTCTTT.

CDR3 in amino acids: CASGPHEQFF. The CDR3 DNA sequence: TGTGCCAGCGGTCCCCATGAGCAGTTCTTC. This chain joins TRBV2 and TRBJ2-1; no definite D call. With 8 bases removed from V and 8 bases from J, the gap between germline ends came to 7 bases. The germline V gene encodes CDR1 SNHLY and CDR2 FYNNEI. The CDR3 runs to 10 residues. The complete variable domain, with remaining parts taken from reference TRBV2 and TRBJ2-1, reads EPEVTQTPSHQVTQMGQEVILRCVPISNHLYFYWYRQILGQKVEFLVSFYNNEISEKSEIFDDQFSVERPDGSNFTLKIRSTKLEDSAMYFCASGPHEQFFGPGTRLTVL.

The chain links TRBV2 to TRBJ2-3, with unresolved D. The CDR3 is 14 residues long. Germline CDR1 and CDR2: SNHLY and FYNNEI. Trimming stripped 7 bases from V and 1 base from J, with 12 bases between. The CDR3 nucleotides read TGTGCCAGCATCGACTTGCGGCGCACAGATACGCAGTATTTT. Translated: CASIDLRRTDTQYF.

The gene calls are TRBV9 and TRBJ2-3, with D unclear. The CDR3 covers 15 residues. Trimming removed 1 base from V and 2 bases from J, with 11 bases in between. The germline V gene encodes CDR1 SGDLS and CDR2 YYNGEE. CDR3 in DNA: TGTGCCAGCAGCGTATCAAGCTTCTCCACAGATACGCAGTATTTT. Translation gives CASSVSSFSTDTQYF.

This chain uses TRBV27 with TRBJ1-3; no reliable D call. V was clipped by 6 bases and J by 0 bases, with 6 bases between them. This CDR3 spans 13 amino acids. Per the germline V gene, CDR1 is MNHEY and CDR2 is SMNVEV (reference sequence). The CDR3 region is CASSPLSGNTIYF. For the CDR3, the DNA is TGTGCCAGCAGCCCCCTCTCTGGAAACACCATATATTTT.